What follows are 14 T cell receptor beta chains derived from one specimen sequenced in a study of blood T cell repertoires in COVID-19 (dated by TCRdb to the early 2020s). The library was produced with the immunoSEQ multiplex PCR assay. Sourced from immuneACCESS, this table was stored by TCRdb with only in-frame sequences that have V and J called. A share of the clones is absent; for the studies checked, an unresolved V gene accounts for under half, and the remainder has no known explanation. This sample gives 250,000 or so clones in total; about 68% of them show up just once. The leading ten clones occupy over 3% of the sample. Sequencing input: peripheral blood. These TCRs come from a woman at least 80 years old with acute or convalescent COVID-19.

The V and J genes are TRBV18 and TRBJ2-7; possibly TRBD1 for D (6 bases). The germline V and J ends were trimmed by 4 bases and 0 bases, with 10 bases remaining between them. CDR3 length equals 14 residues. In germline, CDR1 is KGHSH, CDR2 LQKENI. The CDR3 nucleotides are TGTGCCAGCTCACGGGACACGAGCTCCTACGAGCAGTACTTC. It encodes CASSRDTSSYEQYF.

V is TRBV10-1 and J is TRBJ1-1; 7 nucleotides line up with TRBD1. Germline CDR1 WNHNN, CDR2 SYGVQD (reference sequence). The CDR3 has 13 amino acids. V was pared by 5 bases and J by 5 bases, with 5 bases of the junction left unmatched. CDR3: CASSTTGFTEAFF. As DNA, the CDR3 is TGCGCCAGCAGTACGACAGGGTTTACTGAAGCTTTCTTT.

This clone appeared a single time. This chain uses TRBV7-2 with TRBJ1-2; TRBD1 aligns across 10 bases. J lost 4 bases, V lost 5 bases, and 13 bases had no gene match. The CDR3 has 17 residues. Per the germline V gene, CDR1 is SGHTA and CDR2 is FQGNSA. CDR3 protein: CASSLGTGAPRAYGYTF. DNA of the CDR3: TGTGCCAGCAGCCTCGGGACAGGGGCCCCCAGGGCCTATGGCTACACCTTC.

This clone appeared once. This chain joins TRBV18 and TRBJ1-2; no firm D call. This CDR3 is 13 amino acids long. V was pared by 2 bases and J by 1 base, with 5 bases between. Germline CDR1 and CDR2: KGHSH and LQKENI. CDR3 residues: CASSPGLNYGYTF. The CDR3 DNA follows: TGTGCCAGCTCACCAGGGCTTAACTATGGCTACACCTTC.

The J gene is TRBJ1-2, the V gene TRBV5-1; 11 bases line up with TRBD1. Looked up from germline, CDR1 is SGHRS and CDR2 is YFSETQ. The ends lost 0 bases at V and 8 bases at J; junction bases unmatched: 6. The CDR3 totals 15 residues. The CDR3 DNA follows: TGCGCCAGCAGCTTGGGGGACAGGGGGAAGTCGGGCTACACCTTC. Amino acids: CASSLGDRGKSGYTF.

J is TRBJ1-1 and V is TRBV19; TRBD1 is a possible D gene (5 bases). V shed 0 bases and J shed 3 bases, with 8 bases lying between them. Germline-derived CDR1 and CDR2 are LNHDA and SQIVND (reference sequence). This CDR3 is built from 14 residues. CDR3 nucleotide sequence: TGTGCCAGTAGTATAGAAGGACACCACACTGAAGCTTTCTTT. It specifies CASSIEGHHTEAFF.

The rearrangement links TRBV5-4 to TRBJ1-1; no clear D. Per the germline V gene, CDR1 is SGHNT and CDR2 is YYREEE (reference sequence). Between the trimmed V and J ends, which lost 4 bases and 1 base, there was a span of 11 bases. This CDR3 contains 14 residues. The chain's CDR3 is CASSASTRNTEAFF. For the CDR3, the DNA is TGTGCCAGCAGCGCCTCGACAAGGAACACTGAAGCTTTCTTT.

This clone was seen once. The chain uses TRBV12-5 and TRBJ1-3, with D unclear. V lost 3 bases to trimming and J lost 0 bases, with 6 bases between them. This CDR3 comprises 14 residues. Germline V gene data show CDR1 as LGHNT and CDR2 as FRNRAP. DNA for the CDR3: TGTGCTAGTGGTTTAGGGAGCTCTGGAAACACCATATATTTT. It is translated as CASGLGSSGNTIYF.

This chain connects TRBV4-3 to TRBJ2-7, with TRBD2 as a possible D gene (6 bases). The germline V gene encodes CDR1 LGHNA and CDR2 YSLEER. The CDR3 is 18 residues long. The germline V and J ends were trimmed by 0 bases and 4 bases, with 22 bases remaining between them. This CDR3 reads CASSQDLAGTGRSYEQYF. As DNA, the CDR3 is TGCGCCAGCAGCCAAGATCTTGCAGGGACTGGACGCTCTTACGAGCAGTACTTC.

The chain has TRBV11-2 and TRBJ2-7; the match to TRBD1 covers 9 bases. V trimming: 5 bases; J trimming: 5 bases; junction bases outside the gene matches: 10. This CDR3 contains 15 residues. The V gene's germline CDR1 is SGHAT and CDR2 FQNNGV. The CDR3 here is CASSQGQGRSHEQYF. CDR3 DNA: TGTGCCAGCAGCCAGGGACAGGGCAGATCACACGAGCAGTACTTC.

This sequence joins TRBV12-3 or TRBV12-4 and TRBJ1-1; no firm D call. V dropped 3 bases and J dropped 1 base, with 3 bases sitting between them. This CDR3 has 12 amino acids. CDR3 in amino acids: CASSFGNTEAFF. The CDR3 DNA reads as TGTGCCAGCAGTTTCGGGAACACTGAAGCTTTCTTT.

A note on this clone: Within the sample, other DNA sequences also encode this same CDR3. This chain links TRBV2 with TRBJ2-7, with D uncertain. In germline, CDR1 is SNHLY, CDR2 FYNNEI. V lost 6 bases and J 3 bases, leaving 6 bases between the germline ends. The CDR3 is 11 amino acids. The CDR3 sequence is CASSPYYEQYF. CDR3 nucleotide sequence: TGTGCCAGCAGCCCCTACTACGAGCAGTACTTC.

The chain joins TRBV5-4 to TRBJ2-3, with D possibly matching TRBD1 (5 bases). Germline CDR1 and CDR2: SGHNT and YYREEE (reference sequence). Trimming pared 3 bases from V and 0 bases from J, leaving 11 bases between. The CDR3 is 15 amino acids. The CDR3 spells CASSSPGSSTDTQYF. The DNA for the CDR3 is TGTGCCAGCAGCTCACCAGGGTCTAGCACAGATACGCAGTATTTT.

CDR3 amino acids: CASSQGQGAHGYTF. Here the CDR3 DNA reads TGTGCCAGCAGCCAAGGACAGGGGGCCCATGGCTACACCTTC. This chain links TRBV3-1 (or the pseudogene TRBV3-2) with TRBJ1-2; 10 bases agree with TRBD1. Germline CDR1 and CDR2: LGHDT and YNNKEL (reference sequence). The CDR3 consists of 14 residues. The V segment lost 1 base and the J segment 6 bases; nucleotides outside the gene matches: 2.